This record covers a single TCR beta chain. Sequencing was performed with immunoSEQ multiplex PCR; in TCRdb, only in-frame clones are kept and a portion is missing. The repertoire holds about 350,000 clones, around 90% seen once, with more than 7.5% in the top ten. The entry originates in a study of blood T cell repertoires in COVID-19. The V gene's germline CDR1 is ENHRY and CDR2 SYGVKD. This CDR3 has 15 amino acids. The V gene end was trimmed by 4 bases and the J gene end by 3 bases; junction bases not matched to a gene: 4. The V and J genes are TRBV10-3 and TRBJ2-1; 9 bases align to TRBD2. The receptor was isolated from a man aged 25-40 years with COVID-19, enrolled during active disease. The sequenced sample consisted of peripheral blood. For the CDR3, the DNA is TGTGCCATCAGTGCGGCTAGCGGGGACTACAATGAGCAGTTCTTC. This gives the protein CAISAASGDYNEQFF.